The 14 T cell receptor beta chains below come from one sample, sequenced in a study of preoperative IRX-2 immunotherapy in early breast cancer. Stated treatment: preoperative locoregional IRX-2 cytokine immunotherapy. TCRdb keeps only in-frame clones here, not all; method: immunoSEQ multiplex PCR. The sample includes about 10,000 clones, roughly 76% seen only once; the top ten take less than 6.5%. Sequenced here: lymph node tissue, sampled before IRX-2 immunotherapy. Every receptor here comes from a human donor with breast cancer.

This clone was counted only a few times. The chain links TRBV19 to TRBJ2-6, with D uncertain. The CDR3 runs to 14 residues. V was shortened by 6 bases and J by 4 bases, with 10 bases between the two germline ends. Germline V gives CDR1 LNHDA, CDR2 SQIVND (reference sequence). For the CDR3, the DNA is TGTGCCAGTAGCCCCTTATACGGGGCCAACGTCCTGACTTTC. This encodes CASSPLYGANVLTF.

With respect to this clone: A junction end diverges from the germline sequence, so it may reflect a read error. The rearrangement uses TRBV6-8 and TRBJ1-2; possible D gene TRBD1, 5 bases. The germline V gene encodes CDR1 MNHGY and CDR2 SAAAGT. This CDR3 has 15 residues. The CDR3 here is CASSYTRQSNYGYTF. In nucleotides, the CDR3 is TGTGCCAGTAGTTACACCAGACAGTCTAACTATGGCTACACCTTC.

The chain uses TRBV19 and TRBJ2-6; D unclear. Between the trimmed V and J ends, which lost 5 bases and 0 bases, there was a span of 14 bases. Germline V gives CDR1 LNHDA, CDR2 SQIVND (reference sequence). This CDR3 contains 17 residues. Here the CDR3 DNA reads TGTGCCAGTAGTCTTCGACCTGTTGGCTCTGGGGCCAACGTCCTGACTTTC. It is translated as CASSLRPVGSGANVLTF.

The chain links TRBV22-1 to TRBJ1-1. TRBV22-1 is a recognized pseudogene. The CDR3 consists of 14 residues. CDR3 loop: CASSWREGNTEAFF. Written as DNA, the CDR3 is TGTGCCAGCAGTTGGCGCGAGGGCAACACTGAAGCTTTCTTT.

The chain is built from TRBV19 and TRBJ2-7; D possibly corresponds to TRBD2 (5 bases). The CDR3 length is 16 residues. Looked up from germline, CDR1 is LNHDA and CDR2 is SQIVND (reference sequence). Trimming shortened V by 6 bases and J by 3 bases, and 21 bases separated the two germline ends. In DNA, the CDR3 is TGTGCCAGTAGGCACTTCTCGACTGACGCGGGCTACGAGCAGTACTTC. It is translated as CASRHFSTDAGYEQYF.

The V gene is TRBV15, the J gene TRBJ2-3; D call uncertain. This CDR3 comprises 14 residues. Germline-derived CDR1 and CDR2 are LNHNV and YYDKDF (reference sequence). V was cut by 2 bases and J by 2 bases, with 8 bases left in between. The CDR3 DNA reads TGTGCCACCAGCAGATTGGATCACACAGATACGCAGTATTTT. As protein: CATSRLDHTDTQYF.

The chain recombines TRBV18 with TRBJ2-3; D may match TRBD1 or TRBD2 (5 bases each). Germline V gene lookup returns CDR1 KGHSH and CDR2 LQKENI. V gave up 3 bases and J gave up 0 bases, with 7 bases separating them. CDR3 length equals 14 residues. CDR3 DNA sequence: TGTGCCAGCTCACCTGGGGGTAGCACAGATACGCAGTATTTT. As protein: CASSPGGSTDTQYF.

J is TRBJ2-3 and V is TRBV11-3; either TRBD1 or TRBD2 may fit D (7 bases each). CDR3 size: 17 residues. The germline gives CDR1 SGHNT, CDR2 YENEEA. Between the trimmed V and J ends, which lost 4 bases and 3 bases, there was a span of 20 bases. The CDR3 loop reads CASSSLQGGIGTDTQYF. The CDR3 nucleotides read TGTGCCAGCAGCTCGTTGCAGGGGGGGATAGGGACAGATACGCAGTATTTT.

This clone is a singleton in its sample. The chain employs TRBV6-8 and TRBJ2-7; tentative D call: TRBD2 (5 bases). Germline lookup yields CDR1 MNHGY and CDR2 SAAAGT. CDR3 size: 14 residues. Trimming stripped 1 base from V and 0 bases from J, with 7 bases between. In DNA form, the CDR3 reads TGTGCCAGCAGTTACTTGGCGGGCTCCTACGAGCAGTACTTC. This gives the protein CASSYLAGSYEQYF.

CDR3 protein: CASSYSVGVGELFF. The DNA for the CDR3 is TGTGCCAGCAGTTACTCGGTGGGAGTCGGGGAGCTGTTTTTT. V usage is TRBV6-8 and J usage is TRBJ2-2, with a tentative D call TRBD2 (5 bases). From germline, CDR1 is MNHGY and CDR2 SAAAGT. Trimming removed 0 bases at V and 7 bases at J, with 9 bases between. The CDR3 spans 14 residues.

About this clone itself: An end of the junction differs from the germline gene, which may be a read error. The V gene is TRBV15, the J gene TRBJ2-7; D possibly corresponds to TRBD2 (5 bases). Germline assignment: CDR1 LNHNV and CDR2 YYDKDF (reference sequence). This CDR3 spans 15 amino acids. This chain's CDR3 is CASSYRRGSSYEQYF. CDR3 in DNA: TGTGCCAGCAGCTACCGTCGAGGGAGCTCCTACGAGCAGTACTTC.

This sequence joins TRBV29-1 and TRBJ2-2; TRBD1 agrees at 9 bases. Germline V gene lookup returns CDR1 SQVTM and CDR2 ANQGSEA. The CDR3 has 14 amino acids. Trimming removed 5 bases from V and 5 bases from J; junction bases left unmatched: 6. CDR3: CSVRGQGKTGELFF. DNA of the CDR3: TGCAGCGTTAGGGGACAGGGAAAGACCGGGGAGCTGTTTTTT.

On this clone itself: The junction and the germline gene differ at one end; a read error may be behind it. CDR3 residues: CARSGAYNEQFF. The CDR3, as DNA: TGTGCCCGGAGCGGCGCCTACAATGAGCAGTTCTTC. This chain connects TRBV30 to TRBJ2-1, with D perhaps matching TRBD2 (5 bases). CDR1 and CDR2 from the germline V gene are GTSNPN and SVGIG (reference sequence). CDR3 length equals 12 residues.

V usage is TRBV6-7 and J usage is TRBJ1-2; TRBD1 matches at 8 bases. TRBV6-7 is an ORF; its function is uncertain. Trimming cost V 8 bases and J 8 bases; bases outside gene matches: 16. The CDR3 runs 15 residues. The CDR3 spells CASGQRQGTGGGYTF. DNA for the CDR3: TGTGCCAGCGGCCAACGACAGGGGACGGGAGGCGGCTACACCTTC.